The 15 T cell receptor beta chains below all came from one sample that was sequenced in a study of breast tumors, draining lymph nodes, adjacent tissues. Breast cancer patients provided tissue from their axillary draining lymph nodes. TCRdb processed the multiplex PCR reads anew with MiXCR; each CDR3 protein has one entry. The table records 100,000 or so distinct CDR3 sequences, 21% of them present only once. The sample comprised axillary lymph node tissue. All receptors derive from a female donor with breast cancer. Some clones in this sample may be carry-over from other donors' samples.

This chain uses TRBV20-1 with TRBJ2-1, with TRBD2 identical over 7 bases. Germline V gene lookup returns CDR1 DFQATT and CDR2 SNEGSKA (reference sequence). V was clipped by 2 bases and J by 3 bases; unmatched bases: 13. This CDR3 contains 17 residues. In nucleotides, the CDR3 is TGCAGTGCTAGAAGAATCTTGGGGGAGGGCCTCTACAATGAGCAGTTCTTC. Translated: CSARRILGEGLYNEQFF.

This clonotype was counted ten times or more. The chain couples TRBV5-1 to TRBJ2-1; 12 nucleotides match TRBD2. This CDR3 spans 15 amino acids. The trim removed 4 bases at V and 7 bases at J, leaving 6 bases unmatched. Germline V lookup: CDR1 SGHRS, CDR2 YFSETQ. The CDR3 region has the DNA TGCGCCAGCAGCCCGGGGACTAGCGGGCGAAATGAGCAGTTCTTC. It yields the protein CASSPGTSGRNEQFF. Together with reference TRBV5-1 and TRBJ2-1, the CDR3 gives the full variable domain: KAGVTQTPRYLIKTRGQQVTLSCSPISGHRSVSWYQQTPGQGLQFLFEYFSETQRNKGNFPGRFSGRQFSNSRSEMNVSTLELGDSALYLCASSPGTSGRNEQFFGPGTRLTVL.

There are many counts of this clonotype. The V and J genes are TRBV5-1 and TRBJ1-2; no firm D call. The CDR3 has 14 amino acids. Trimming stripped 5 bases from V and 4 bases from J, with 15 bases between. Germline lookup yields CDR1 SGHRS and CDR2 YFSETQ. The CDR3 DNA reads TGCGCCAGCAGTAGTACACAGATGGGCTATGGCTACACCTTC. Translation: CASSSTQMGYGYTF. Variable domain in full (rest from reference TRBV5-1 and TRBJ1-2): KAGVTQTPRYLIKTRGQQVTLSCSPISGHRSVSWYQQTPGQGLQFLFEYFSETQRNKGNFPGRFSGRQFSNSRSEMNVSTLELGDSALYLCASSSTQMGYGYTFGSGTRLTVV.

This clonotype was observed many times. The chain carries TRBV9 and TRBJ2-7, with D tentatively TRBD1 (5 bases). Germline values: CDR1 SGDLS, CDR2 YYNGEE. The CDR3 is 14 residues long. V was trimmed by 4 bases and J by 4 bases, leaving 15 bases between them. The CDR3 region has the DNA TGTGCCAGCAGCTGGGGCCTAGAGGAGTACGAGCAGTACTTC. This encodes CASSWGLEEYEQYF.

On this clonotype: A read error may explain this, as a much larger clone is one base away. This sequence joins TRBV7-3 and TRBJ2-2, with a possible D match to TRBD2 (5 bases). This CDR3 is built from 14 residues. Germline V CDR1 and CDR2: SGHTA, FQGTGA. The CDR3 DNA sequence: TGTGCCAGCAGCCCCGAGAGAAACACCGGGAAGCTGTTTTTT. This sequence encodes CASSPERNTGKLFF.

The CDR3 sequence: CASSPFLGGELFF. The CDR3 coding sequence is TGTGCCAGCAGTCCCTTTTTGGGCGGGGAGCTGTTTTTT. The rearrangement uses TRBV12-3 or TRBV12-4 and TRBJ2-2, with no clear D. The CDR3 is 13 residues long. V was shortened by 5 bases and J by 7 bases, with 11 bases between the two germline ends.

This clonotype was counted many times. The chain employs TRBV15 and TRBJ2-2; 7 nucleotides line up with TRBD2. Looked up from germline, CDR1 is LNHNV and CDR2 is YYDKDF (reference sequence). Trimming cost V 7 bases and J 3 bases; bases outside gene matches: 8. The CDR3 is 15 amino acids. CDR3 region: CATTKGGRHTGELFF. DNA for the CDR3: TGTGCCACCACCAAGGGCGGGAGACACACCGGGGAGCTGTTTTTT.

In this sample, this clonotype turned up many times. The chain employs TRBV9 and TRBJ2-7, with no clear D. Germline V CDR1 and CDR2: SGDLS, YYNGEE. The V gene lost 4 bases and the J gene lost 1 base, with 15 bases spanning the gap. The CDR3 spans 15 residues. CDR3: CASSKTPSGSYEQYF. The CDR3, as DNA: TGTGCCAGCAGCAAAACACCGTCTGGGTCCTACGAGCAGTACTTC.

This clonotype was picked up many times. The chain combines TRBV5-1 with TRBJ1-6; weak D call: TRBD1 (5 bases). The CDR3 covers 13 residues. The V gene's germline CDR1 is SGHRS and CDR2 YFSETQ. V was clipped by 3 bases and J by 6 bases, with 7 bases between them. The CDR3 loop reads CASSYDSNSPLHF. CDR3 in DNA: TGCGCCAGCAGCTATGACAGTAATTCACCCCTCCACTTT.

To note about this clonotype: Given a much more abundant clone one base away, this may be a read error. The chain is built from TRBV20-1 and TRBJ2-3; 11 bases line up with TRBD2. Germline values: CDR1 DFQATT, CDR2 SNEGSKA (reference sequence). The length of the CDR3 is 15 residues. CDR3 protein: CGARGSGGARYTQYF. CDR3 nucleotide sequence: TGCGGTGCTAGGGGTAGCGGGGGGGCCAGATATACGCAGTATTTT.

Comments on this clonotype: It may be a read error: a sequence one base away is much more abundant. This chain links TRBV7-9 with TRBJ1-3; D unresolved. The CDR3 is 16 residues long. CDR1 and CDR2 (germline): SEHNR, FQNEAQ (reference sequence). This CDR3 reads CASSLAVGVSGDTIYF. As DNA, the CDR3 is TGTGCCAGCAGCTTAGCGGTCGGAGTCTCTGGAGACACCATATATTTT.

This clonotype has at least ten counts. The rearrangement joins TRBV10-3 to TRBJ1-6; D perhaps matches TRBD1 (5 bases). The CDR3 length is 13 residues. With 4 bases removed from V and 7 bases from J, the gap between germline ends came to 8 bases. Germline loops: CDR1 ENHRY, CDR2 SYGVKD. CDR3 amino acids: CAISVGANSPLHF. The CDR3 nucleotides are TGTGCCATCAGTGTTGGGGCCAATTCACCCCTCCACTTT.

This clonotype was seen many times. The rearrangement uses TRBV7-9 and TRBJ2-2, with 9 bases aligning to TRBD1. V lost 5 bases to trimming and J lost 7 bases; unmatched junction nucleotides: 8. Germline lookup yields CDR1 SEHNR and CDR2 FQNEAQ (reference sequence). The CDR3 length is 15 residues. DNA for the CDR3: TGTGCCAGCAGCGCATACAGGGGGCTTAGCGGGGAGCTGTTTTTT. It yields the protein CASSAYRGLSGELFF.

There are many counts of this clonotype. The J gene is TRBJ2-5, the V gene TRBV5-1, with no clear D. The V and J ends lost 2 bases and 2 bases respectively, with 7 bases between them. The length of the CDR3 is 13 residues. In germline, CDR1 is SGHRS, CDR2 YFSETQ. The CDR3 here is CASSLGDQETQYF. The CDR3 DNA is TGCGCCAGCAGCTTAGGAGATCAAGAGACCCAGTACTTC.

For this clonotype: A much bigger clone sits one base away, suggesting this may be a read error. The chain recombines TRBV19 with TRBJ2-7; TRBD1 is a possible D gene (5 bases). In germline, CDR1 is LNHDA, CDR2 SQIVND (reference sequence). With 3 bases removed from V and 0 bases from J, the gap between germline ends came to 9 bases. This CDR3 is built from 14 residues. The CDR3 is CASSIDSSSYEQYF. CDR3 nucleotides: TGTGCCAGTAGTATCGACAGTTCCTCCTACGAGCAGTACTTC. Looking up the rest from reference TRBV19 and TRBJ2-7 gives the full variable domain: DGGITQSPKYLFRKEGQNVTLSCEQNLNHDAMYWYRQDPGQGLRLIYYSQIVNDFQKGDIAEGYSVSREKKESFPLTVTSAQKNPTAFYLCASSIDSSSYEQYFGPGTRLTVT.